The clone carrying this TCR beta chain was picked up many times. Its antigen remains unidentified. The data are from a study of T cell repertoires in cytomegalovirus infection. Study-wide background: Both a matching HLA type and CMV infection were indicated by public TCR beta signatures. Study-level points and caveats: In two of eight donors, the top clonotype was HLA-C-restricted CMV-specific.

Per the germline V gene, CDR1 is SEHNR and CDR2 is FQNEAQ (reference sequence). The CDR3 covers 14 residues. J gave up 2 bases and V 3 bases, and 4 bases lay outside the gene matches. TCRdb independently ran MiXCR on the reads; one entry per CDR3 protein. This table has 250,000 to 350,000 distinct CDR3 sequences, 20% to 30% appearing once. The chain is built from TRBV7-9 and TRBJ2-7; 7 nucleotides line up with TRBD1. The sequencing input was PBMCs. The TCR originated in a human donor in good health (CMV status not recorded). Some clones in this sample may be carry-over from other donors' samples. This CDR3 reads CASSLGQIPYEQYF. DNA for the CDR3: TGTGCCAGCAGCTTGGGACAGATTCCCTACGAGCAGTACTTC.